The entry that follows covers one TCR beta chain sequence. This sample was taken from a study of T cell responses to AZD1222 COVID-19 vaccine. The assay was immunoSEQ multiplex PCR, and TCRdb's table has in-frame clones only and misses some. The sample consists of 130,000 to 150,000 clones, under 95% of them appearing once. The V end lost 5 bases, the J end lost 0 bases, and 8 bases lay between the germline ends. The germline CDR1 and CDR2 sequences are SGHVS and FQNEAQ. There are 14 residues in the CDR3. The sample consisted of peripheral blood, taken on day 0 of AZD1222 vaccination. This rearrangement joins TRBV7-8 to TRBJ1-5; D is unresolved. The sequence derives from an adult in good health. CDR3 bases: TGTGCCAGCAGCCGTGGATTTAGCAATCAGCCCCAGCATTTT. It codes for CASSRGFSNQPQHF. Complete variable domain (other parts from reference TRBV7-8 and TRBJ1-5): GAGVSQSPRYKVAKRGQDVALRCDPISGHVSLFWYQQALGQGPEFLTYFQNEAQLDKSGLPSDRFFAERPEGSVSTLKIQRTQQEDSAVYLCASSRGFSNQPQHFGDGTRLSIL.